The clone carrying this T cell receptor beta chain appeared once. Antigen unknown. Healthy HIV-negative adults with no recent acute infections or vaccinations were recruited as donors. These data are taken from a study of shared clonotypes between healthy human individuals. Study-level background: Three plates were used per donor for CD4 naive, three for CD4 memory, two for CD8 naive and one for CD8 memory. Points from the study as a whole: Relative to clonotypes present in all four donors, those not shared had lower generation probabilities.

Assay: immunoSEQ multiplex PCR; the TCRdb copy retains only in-frame clones and omits some. The sample records some 2,400,000 clones, almost 96% being singletons. This sequence originates from a young man in good health. Source material: naive CD4+ T cells sorted from blood. Indicated subset: CD45RA+ positively selected.

The CDR3 region is CASRSTAGGYNEQFF. The CDR3, as DNA: TGTGCCAGCAGGTCTACAGCGGGGGGTTACAATGAGCAGTTCTTC. The V and J genes are TRBV6-5 and TRBJ2-1, with TRBD2 identical over 9 bases. The CDR3 length is 15 residues. With 6 bases clipped from V and 4 bases from J, the junction kept 7 bases outside the gene matches. CDR1 is MNHEY, CDR2 SVGAGI, per germline.